The 20 T cell receptor beta chains listed next were all sequenced from one sample in a study of T cells in localized non-small cell lung cancer. Libraries were prepared by immunoSEQ multiplex PCR; TCRdb keeps only in-frame clonotypes and omits some of them. The sample comprises about 11,000 clones, about 80% of which are singletons, and around 31% rests with the top ten. Sequencing was performed on peripheral blood, taken before any cancer treatment. The receptor set was obtained from a male donor at least 60 years old with stage I lung adenocarcinoma.

This chain connects TRBV6-5 to TRBJ2-7; TRBD1 might be the D (5 bases). From germline, CDR1 is MNHEY and CDR2 SVGAGI. The CDR3 spans 12 residues. Deletions cut 5 bases from V and 3 bases from J, with 8 bases between. CDR3 amino acids: CASSPQGYEQYF. For the CDR3, the DNA is TGTGCCAGCAGTCCTCAGGGCTACGAGCAGTACTTC.

The chain is built from TRBV10-1 and TRBJ2-2; the D is unclear. Germline CDR1 WNHNN, CDR2 SYGVQD (reference sequence). The CDR3 consists of 14 residues. The ends were cut back, 3 bases at V and 2 bases at J, with 7 bases in the middle. This CDR3 is CASSEGFNTGELFF. The CDR3 DNA is TGCGCCAGCAGTGAAGGGTTTAACACCGGGGAGCTGTTTTTT.

The rearrangement joins TRBV7-2 to TRBJ2-2; 7 nucleotides line up with TRBD1. The CDR3 has 15 residues. V shed 5 bases and J 6 bases; nucleotides not matched to a gene: 9. Germline V gives CDR1 SGHTA, CDR2 FQGNSA. DNA for the CDR3: TGTGCCAGCAGCCCACAGATAGGGACAGCCGGGGAGCTGTTTTTT. It translates to CASSPQIGTAGELFF.

This chain joins TRBV28 and TRBJ2-5, with D unclear. Germline values: CDR1 MDHEN, CDR2 SYDVKM. The CDR3 consists of 15 residues. Trimming left V 2 bases short and J 2 bases short, with 12 bases between. CDR3 coding DNA: TGTGCCAGCAGTTTAAGGAAAAACAATCAAGAGACCCAGTACTTC. This sequence encodes CASSLRKNNQETQYF.

The genes are TRBV27 and TRBJ2-1, with TRBD1 as a possible D gene (5 bases). Looked up from germline, CDR1 is MNHEY and CDR2 is SMNVEV (reference sequence). The CDR3 extends over 14 amino acids. The V gene lost 7 bases and the J gene lost 4 bases, with 14 bases spanning the gap. The CDR3, as DNA: TGTGCCAGCACCTTGCCCCACAGGTACAATGAGCAGTTCTTC. It specifies CASTLPHRYNEQFF.

The chain is built from TRBV7-9 and TRBJ2-4; D may be TRBD1 (6 bases). The CDR3 contains 16 residues. Trimming stripped 5 bases from V and 1 base from J, with 15 bases between. CDR1 is SEHNR, CDR2 FQNEAQ, per germline (reference sequence). The CDR3 loop reads CASSALGQGAKNIQYF. CDR3 DNA sequence: TGTGCCAGCAGCGCCTTGGGGCAGGGGGCCAAAAACATTCAGTACTTC.

The rearrangement joins TRBV10-3 to TRBJ2-3; 11 nucleotides line up with TRBD2. Germline CDR1 ENHRY, CDR2 SYGVKD. V was clipped by 5 bases and J by 6 bases; unmatched bases: 10. The CDR3 is 16 amino acids. CDR3 region: CAISPGLAVYGDTQYF. CDR3 coding DNA: TGTGCCATCAGTCCGGGACTAGCGGTATACGGGGATACGCAGTATTTT.

In this sample, this clone turned up a few times. This chain joins TRBV9 and TRBJ2-7; D gene uncertain. Trimming removed 0 bases at V and 6 bases at J, with 10 bases between. Germline V gene data show CDR1 as SGDLS and CDR2 as YYNGEE. The CDR3 totals 13 residues. CDR3 nucleotides: TGTGCCAGCAGCGTAGAGCAAGACCGCGAGCAGTACTTC. Its protein product is CASSVEQDREQYF.

The chain employs TRBV7-3 and TRBJ2-3; D call uncertain. With 1 base removed from V and 0 bases from J, the gap between germline ends came to 14 bases. The CDR3 consists of 17 residues. CDR1 and CDR2 (germline): SGHTA, FQGTGA. The CDR3 protein is CASSLRVLDSSTDTQYF. In DNA, the CDR3 is TGTGCCAGCAGCTTAAGGGTCTTGGATTCGAGCACAGATACGCAGTATTTT.

The chain joins TRBV4-1 to TRBJ2-3; D possibly uses TRBD1 or TRBD2 (6 bases each). CDR3 length equals 16 residues. The germline V and J ends were trimmed by 0 bases and 2 bases, with 12 bases remaining between them. Germline values: CDR1 MGHRA, CDR2 YSYEKL. CDR3 sequence reads: CASSQDWGAHTDTQYF. DNA of the CDR3: TGCGCCAGCAGCCAAGACTGGGGGGCCCACACAGATACGCAGTATTTT.

V and J are TRBV7-6 and TRBJ1-3; D uncertain. V was pared by 2 bases and J by 0 bases, with 20 bases between. Germline CDR1 and CDR2: SGHVS and FNYEAQ. This CDR3 comprises 19 residues. The CDR3 nucleotides read TGTGCCAGCAGCTTATGGGTCCCAGAGACGGGGAGCTCTGGAAACACCATATATTTT. It yields the protein CASSLWVPETGSSGNTIYF.

J is TRBJ1-6 and V is TRBV18; perhaps TRBD1 as D (5 bases). The length of the CDR3 is 16 residues. CDR1 is KGHSH, CDR2 LQKENI, per germline. Trimming cost V 6 bases and J 0 bases, with 12 bases left between them. The CDR3 protein is CASSLGPSSYNSPLHF. The CDR3 DNA reads TGTGCCAGCTCCCTGGGACCTAGCTCCTATAATTCACCCCTCCACTTT.

The chain carries TRBV5-6 and TRBJ2-6; no reliable D call. Between the trimmed V and J ends, which lost 6 bases and 1 base, there was a span of 17 bases. Germline values: CDR1 SGHDT, CDR2 YYEEEE. The CDR3 length is 17 residues. The CDR3 DNA reads TGTGCCAGCACCCAATTGGACCGTCTATCTGGGGCCAACGTCCTGACTTTC. It translates to CASTQLDRLSGANVLTF.

In regard to this clone: A junction end diverges from the germline sequence, so it may reflect a read error. The genes are TRBV5-1 and TRBJ2-3, with D perhaps TRBD2 (7 bases). CDR3 length: 16 residues. Germline CDR1 SGHRS, CDR2 YFSETQ. The CDR3 sequence: CASRLGASGSTDTQYF. CDR3 DNA sequence: TGCGCCAGCAGATTGGGGGCTAGCGGTAGCACAGATACGCAGTATTTT.

In DNA form, the CDR3 reads TGTGCCACCAGCAGAGAAAATCAGCCCCAGCATTTT. Protein product: CATSRENQPQHF. This sequence joins TRBV15 and TRBJ1-5; D is undetermined. The CDR3 has 12 residues. CDR1 and CDR2 (germline): LNHNV, YYDKDF (reference sequence). V shed 0 bases and J shed 4 bases, with 1 base lying between them.

The chain couples TRBV4-1 to TRBJ2-3; D ambiguous. Trimming left V 1 base short and J 4 bases short, with 6 bases between. The CDR3 contains 13 residues. Looked up from germline, CDR1 is MGHRA and CDR2 is YSYEKL. The CDR3 DNA sequence: TGCGCCAGCAGCCAAGTTGCGGCAGATACGCAGTATTTT. Its protein is CASSQVAADTQYF.

The CDR3, as DNA: TGCGCCAGCAGCCAAACTAGCGGGGGATTCAATGAGCAGTTCTTC. Protein product: CASSQTSGGFNEQFF. The V call is TRBV4-3, the J call TRBJ2-1; 11 bases line up with TRBD2. J lost 6 bases, V lost 2 bases, and 3 bases had no gene match. In germline, CDR1 is LGHNA, CDR2 YSLEER. The CDR3 has 15 amino acids.

The chain recombines TRBV19 with TRBJ1-6, with D perhaps TRBD1 (5 bases). Germline CDR1 reads LNHDA; CDR2 reads SQIVND (reference sequence). Trimming pared 7 bases from V and 10 bases from J, leaving 14 bases between. The CDR3 runs 13 residues. CDR3 nucleotides: TGTGCCAGTAAGCAGGGTAGAGGATCACCCCTCCACTTT. This codes for CASKQGRGSPLHF. The full variable domain, rest sourced from reference TRBV19 and TRBJ1-6, is DGGITQSPKYLFRKEGQNVTLSCEQNLNHDAMYWYRQDPGQGLRLIYYSQIVNDFQKGDIAEGYSVSREKKESFPLTVTSAQKNPTAFYLCASKQGRGSPLHFGNGTRLTVT.

The chain carries TRBV7-2 and TRBJ1-5; D gene unclear. V dropped 2 bases and J dropped 4 bases, with 6 bases sitting between them. The germline gives CDR1 SGHTA, CDR2 FQGNSA. The CDR3 length is 13 residues. CDR3 in DNA: TGTGCCAGCAGCTTAAGTGGGAATCAGCCCCAGCATTTT. It specifies CASSLSGNQPQHF. Variable domain in full (rest from reference TRBV7-2 and TRBJ1-5): GAGVSQSPSNKVTEKGKDVELRCDPISGHTALYWYRQSLGQGLEFLIYFQGNSAPDKSGLPSDRFSAERTGGSVSTLTIQRTQQEDSAVYLCASSLSGNQPQHFGDGTRLSIL.

This chain connects TRBV4-2 to TRBJ1-2; D may be TRBD1 (5 bases). V lost 0 bases to trimming and J lost 8 bases, with 10 bases between them. The germline gives CDR1 LGHNA, CDR2 YNFKEQ. The CDR3 runs to 13 residues. CDR3 sequence (DNA): TGTGCCAGCAGCCAAGATGTGGGGCACGGCTACACCTTC. Its protein product is CASSQDVGHGYTF.